The present T cell receptor beta chain was sequenced within a study of T cell responses to AZD1222 COVID-19 vaccine (dated by TCRdb to about 2021). For the wider study: TCR sequencing was performed for over 230 trial participants, of whom 200 to 220 were given two doses of AZD1222 and around 25 were given two doses of MenACWY control vaccine. Trial participants were enrolled by age into subgroups of 18-55, 56-69 and 70-plus years, and around 140, 26 and 57 TCR-sequenced participants, respectively, were included in these subgroups. What the work shows at the level of the full study, not this receptor alone: Epitopes outside the regions mutated in the B.1.351 and B.1.1.7 variants were reportedly recognized by nearly half of the unique spike-specific TCRs. Because no day 14 peak-response samples were available, repertoires were characterized only after the peak T cell response. Spike-specific TCR breadth and depth rose significantly after two AZD1222 doses compared with day 0 and with MenACWY recipients. In the small 56-69-year group, the increase in depth fell short of significance, most likely because of low power. Conclusions about previously exposed vaccinees are limited because only six or seven AZD1222 recipients were SARS-CoV-2 seropositive at baseline. Most participants were white British and females outnumbered males, and the authors suggested that clonal diversity may have been underestimated. The whole spike protein was spanned by vaccine-associated CD4 TCRs, and dominant responses were seen in regions 160-218 and 743-854.

The CDR3 regions of human TCRbeta chains were subjected to immunosequencing. The published analysis was carried out like this. TCRs in the repertoires were matched against a reference library of SARS-CoV-2-specific TCRs that had been generated with the MIRA antigen-specificity platform. Breadth was defined as the fraction of unique TCRs that were SARS-CoV-2-associated. Depth was defined as the fraction of total T cells that were SARS-CoV-2-associated. Using the MIRA data, each spike-specific TCR was assigned both to the spike region to which the TCR was reactive and to a CD4 or CD8 class. Log10-transformed breadth and depth values were compared by one-way ANOVA with Sidak's multiple comparisons tests. The immuneACCESS repertoire file appears here via TCRdb, limited to in-frame rearrangements. These files lack a portion of the clones; in checked studies, under half of the deficit traces to unresolved V genes, and the cause of the others is not known. V, J and clone size were drawn from that table, and D and trimming were deduced from the DNA. Recorded for this sample are about 110,000 clones; around 90% of them occurred a single time. Approximately 2.7% of the sample is taken by the ten largest.

The germline V gene supplies CDR1 SGHRS and CDR2 YFSETQ. The CDR3 spans 13 residues, from the cysteine through the phenylalanine. Only the CDR3 DNA stays, 39 bases, in frame from base 1. On this clone: Its target antigen remains unknown. Per-nucleotide qualities are absent, and no much larger clonotype sits a single base away.

In light of the paper, this sample's time point label describes: about 28 days (+/-7) after the second vaccine dose. AZD1222 recipients with second doses at about 4 weeks or about 12 weeks were pooled, because spike-specific TCR depth and breadth did not differ between schedules. The vaccinee samples were drawn from two UK trials, COV001 and COV002, one of which was a single-blind randomized controlled phase 2/3 trial testing AZD1222 (ChAdOx1 nCoV-19) in healthy adults. For TCRbeta chain sequencing, PBMC samples from trial participants were taken at day 0 and at day 28 after the second dose. This chain joins TRBV5-1 to TRBJ2-7, with the D gene possibly TRBD1 or TRBD2, each one fitting 5 bases. This receptor was identified in an adult who received the AZD1222 COVID-19 vaccine. Sequences were derived from peripheral blood, sampled 28 days after the second AZD1222 dose. The sequenced DNA: TGCGCTACCGGGACCGTTGGGGGCTACGAGCAGTACTTC. Its protein is CATGTVGGYEQYF. Full variable domain (CDR3 extended with the reference TRBV5-1 and TRBJ2-7 proteins): KAGVTQTPRYLIKTRGQQVTLSCSPISGHRSVSWYQQTPGQGLQFLFEYFSETQRNKGNFPGRFSGRQFSNSRSEMNVSTLELGDSALYLCATGTVGGYEQYFGPGTRLTVT.